This TCR beta chain was documented in a study of shared clonotypes between healthy human individuals. The data were produced by immunoSEQ multiplex PCR, yet TCRdb's version contains in-frame clones alone and is incomplete. Of around 2,100,000 clones listed, about 95% are singletons. The CDR3 has 14 amino acids. The V gene end was trimmed by 3 bases and the J gene end by 7 bases; junction bases not matched to a gene: 5. Germline assignment: CDR1 SGHDT and CDR2 YYEEEE. This clone has just one count. Naive CD8 populations comprised CD45RO-negative cells positively selected for CCR7, excluding terminally differentiated effector memory CD45RA+ cells.

The sequenced sample was naive CD8+ T cells sorted from blood. The rearrangement joins TRBV5-6 to TRBJ2-5; 11 bases align to TRBD1. The receptor comes from a man between 18 and 29 years old in good health. The CDR3 is CASSYGTGGMTQYF. Written as DNA, the CDR3 is TGTGCCAGCAGCTACGGGACAGGGGGAATGACCCAGTACTTC.